Included here is one T cell receptor beta chain sequence, with context. Original methodology: For nucleated cells, counts were estimated from reference gene primer amplification. The repertoire was sequenced with immunoSEQ multiplex PCR; TCRdb's copy has only in-frame clones and lacks some. That table furnishes V, J and clone size, whereas the DNA furnished D and trimming. The data contain some 40,000 clones, around 86% of them seen just once; the ten biggest clones take up roughly 45%. This sample was taken from a study of blood T cell repertoires in COVID-19. Study as a whole: Acute-phase and convalescent COVID-19 samples originated in the United States, Italy and Spain. PBMCs, B-cell-depleted T cells, or T cells were the source of the cDNA or gDNA that made up the material.

The sequencing sample was made of peripheral blood. This TCR came from a woman over 75 with acute or convalescent COVID-19.

CDR3 sequence: CASRRDSTEAFF. The CDR3 DNA follows: TGTGCCAGCAGGAGGGACAGCACTGAAGCTTTCTTT. The rearrangement uses TRBV2 and TRBJ1-1; TRBD1 matches 7 bases. After removal of 6 bases from V and 4 bases from J, the junction contained 2 bases not matched to a gene. The CDR3 consists of 12 residues. Germline lookup yields CDR1 SNHLY and CDR2 FYNNEI.